This T cell receptor (beta chain) was recovered during a study of shared clonotypes between healthy human individuals (TCRdb year 2020). At the level of the whole study: A couple of women and a few men aged 18 to 49 years were included in the cohort. To increase sequencing depth and limit assay-specific biases, different laboratories used diverse techniques to prepare libraries and sequence TCR repertoires. The study deeply sequenced blood TCR repertoires of roughly five healthy adults to estimate repertoire size and the extent of clonotype sharing between individuals. Between about 0.85 and 9.5 billion PBMCs per donor were obtained by leukapheresis. Per donor, three plates each were used for CD4 naive and CD4 memory, two for CD8 naive, and one for CD8 memory.

This clone was observed a single time. Its antigen has not been determined. No clone much larger than this one lies a single base away; base qualities are absent. The full study reports these points: Higher generation probabilities were observed for clonotypes shared by all four sorted-subset donors than for non-shared clonotypes. Because the study included a small number of donors, the genetic and exposure-history diversity represented was limited. Sampling was restricted to blood, and TCR repertoires in tissues likely differ from the TCR repertoires found in blood. Incomplete sequencing was indicated by rarefaction of sorted-subset datasets, despite the large sequencing depth. Estimated clonotype richness was generally larger for naive than for memory subsets. Pairwise subsampling led to the expectation that sequencing depth would affect the degree of clonotype sharing among donors. Sharing across a handful of donors was observed for about 5% of naive CD4, 3.5% of naive CD8, about 2.5% of memory CD4, and roughly 0.4% of memory CD8 clonotypes.

The donors were healthy, HIV-negative adults who had no recently reported acute infections or vaccinations. Every donor was a Caucasian adult residing in Nashville, Tennessee, USA. Magnetic negative selection was used to enrich CD4+ T cells, after which naive cells were positively selected on CD45RA and the negative fraction became the memory subset. Blood was collected by leukapheresis, and PBMCs were isolated by Ficoll-Histopaque density gradient centrifugation and then cryopreserved in liquid nitrogen vapor phase. Analytical flow cytometry was used to check the purity and quantity of every magnetically sorted T cell population. From each sorted fraction, genomic DNA was isolated and quantified by UV absorbance on a Nanodrop 2000c. TCR CDR3 regions were amplified from genomic DNA by multiplex PCR using the deep immunoSEQ assay. Extracted genomic DNA from each cell subset was distributed evenly across all wells of several immunoSEQ 96-well plates, and each plate was treated as a replicate. For sorted subsets, each replicate PCR was loaded with about 0.2 ug genomic DNA, equivalent to 30,000 or so T cell genomes. Purified libraries were measured with a Qubit 3.0 fluorometer, size-checked on a Bioanalyzer 2100, and measured again with the KAPA Library Quantification kit. Each immunoSEQ 96-well plate was sequenced on its own single-read 150-cycle Illumina NextSeq 550 flow cell. Concerning the study's data processing: The immunoSEQ output contained only junctional sequences without quality scores, so filtering could not match that applied to full-length reads. To assign V/J genes and CDR3, sequences were annotated using PyIR, a Python wrapper for IgBLAST v1.9, with IMGT germline references. Reads with weak V/J assignments (E-value above 1e-6), missing CDR3, stop codons, out-of-frame junctions, or ambiguous translated residues were removed. A V3J clonotype was defined by an identical inferred V gene, J gene, and CDR3 amino acid sequence. To compute the percentage overlap between repertoires, the number of shared unique clonotypes was divided by the size of the smaller repertoire. Richness of each repertoire was evaluated using RTK rarefaction, the Chao1 estimator, and Recon v2.1 estimates of unobserved clonotypes. Generation probabilities for all TCRbeta clonotypes obtained by the gDNA method from a handful of donors were computed using OLGA. Sourced from immuneACCESS, this table was stored by TCRdb with only in-frame sequences that have V and J called. A share of the clones is absent; for the studies checked, an unresolved V gene accounts for under half, and the remainder has no known explanation. V, J and clone size derive from that table, while D and trimming were established from the DNA sequence. This sample is represented by about 2.3 million clones; less than 95% of them were singletons. 0.3% to 0.45% of the sample comes from the top ten.

Relative to germline, V is 7 bases shorter and J is 7 bases shorter, with 11 bases between their ends. CDR1 SEHNR and CDR2 FQNEAQ are derived from the germline V gene (reference sequence). The CDR3 covers 11 residues, taking in both the cysteine and the phenylalanine. Of the read, only the CDR3 DNA is kept; its 33 bases are in frame from base 1. This receptor was obtained from a man younger than 30 in good health. Some clones in this sample may be carry-over from other donors' samples. This sequence uses TRBV7-9 and TRBJ2-7; matching of 6 bases hints at TRBD2 as the D gene. The sample was naive CD4+ T cells from PBMCs. According to the study, the label for this sample's cell subset or site signals: CD45RA+ positively selected. The nucleotide sequence reads TGTGCCAGCACCCCGGGGGAGGAGCAGTACTTC. Its translation is CASTPGEEQYF.